Shown below are 19 T cell receptor beta chains from a single sample sequenced in a study of Ad26.COV2.S vaccination and SARS-CoV-2 variants. Documented treatment: roughly 18 received Ad26.COV2.S at low or high dose, single or two shots; roughly 5 received placebo; per-sample allocation not given. Following the first vaccine or placebo injection, samples were taken on day 63. Clones were read by immunoSEQ multiplex PCR, and TCRdb kept only the in-frame ones, dropping some. The sample lists 250,000 or so clones; roughly 87% were seen once. This specimen consisted of peripheral blood, obtained in a trial of Ad26.COV2.S vaccine versus placebo. Receptors were obtained from a person between 18 and 60 years old who received the Ad26.COV2.S COVID-19 vaccine or a placebo.

The chain couples TRBV7-8 to TRBJ2-2; a weak D match, TRBD2 (6 bases). The CDR3 sequence is 15 residues long. Germline CDR1 and CDR2: SGHVS and FQNEAQ. V lost 1 base and J 7 bases, leaving 13 bases between the germline ends. The CDR3 sequence: CASSLVSGGIGELFF. In DNA form, the CDR3 reads TGTGCCAGCAGCTTAGTTTCCGGAGGGATCGGGGAGCTGTTTTTT.

The rearrangement uses TRBV29-1 and TRBJ2-3, with D tentatively TRBD1 (5 bases). V shed 7 bases and J shed 0 bases, with 17 bases lying between them. This CDR3 region has 15 residues. The germline CDR1 and CDR2 sequences are SQVTM and ANQGSEA. CDR3 amino acids: CSGPHRGTSTDTQYF. The DNA of the CDR3 is TGCAGCGGACCGCATAGGGGAACTAGCACAGATACGCAGTATTTT.

V gene TRBV7-9 combines with J gene TRBJ1-1, with 10 bases aligning to TRBD1. The CDR3 runs 15 residues. Trimming cost V 5 bases and J 4 bases; bases outside gene matches: 7. CDR1 is SEHNR and CDR2 is FQNEAQ in the germline V gene (reference sequence). The CDR3, as DNA: TGTGCCAGCAGCATAAGGGACAGGGGAGGCACTGAAGCTTTCTTT. Its translation is CASSIRDRGGTEAFF.

The V gene is TRBV2, the J gene TRBJ2-7; tentative D call: TRBD2 (5 bases). Germline V gives CDR1 SNHLY, CDR2 FYNNEI. CDR3 length: 14 residues. Trimming pared 1 base from V and 2 bases from J, leaving 9 bases between. In DNA, the CDR3 is TGTGCCAGCAGTGAAGGAGGGTTAGCCTACGAGCAGTACGTC. Encoded protein: CASSEGGLAYEQYV.

In its sample, this clone was seen once. The chain employs TRBV7-2 and TRBJ1-2; D is ambiguous. V was trimmed by 4 bases and J by 4 bases, leaving 13 bases between them. This CDR3 region has 14 residues. From germline, CDR1 is SGHTA and CDR2 FQGNSA. The DNA of the CDR3 is TGTGCCAGCAGCTCCCGGTTAGAAGGCTATGGCTACACCTTC. Amino acid sequence: CASSSRLEGYGYTF.

This chain connects TRBV18 to TRBJ1-5, with D uncertain. The V end lost 3 bases, the J end lost 2 bases, and 11 bases lay between the germline ends. Germline V CDR1 and CDR2: KGHSH, LQKENI. The CDR3 covers 15 residues. In nucleotides, the CDR3 is TGTGCCAGCTCACCTCTCGGGCCCGGCAATCAGCCCCAGCATTTT. It encodes CASSPLGPGNQPQHF. The variable domain in full, with the rest retrieved from reference TRBV18 and TRBJ1-5, is NAGVMQNPRHLVRRRGQEARLRCSPMKGHSHVYWYRQLPEEGLKFMVYLQKENIIDESGMPKERFSAEFPKEGPSILRIQQVVRGDSAAYFCASSPLGPGNQPQHFGDGTRLSIL.

The rearrangement joins TRBV14 to TRBJ2-1; D is undetermined. CDR3 length: 14 amino acids. Germline-derived CDR1 and CDR2 are SGHDN and FVKESK. V shed 0 bases and J shed 0 bases, with 3 bases lying between them. DNA for the CDR3: TGTGCCAGCAGCCAAGACTACTCCTACAATGAGCAGTTCTTC. Translated, it gives CASSQDYSYNEQFF.

This chain links TRBV11-2 with TRBJ2-3; D gene ambiguous. This CDR3 region has 15 residues. Germline loops: CDR1 SGHAT, CDR2 FQNNGV. V was clipped by 2 bases and J by 0 bases, with 9 bases between them. For the CDR3, the DNA is TGTGCCAGCAGCTTAATGCGTGCTAGCACAGATACGCAGTATTTT. Its protein is CASSLMRASTDTQYF.

V gene TRBV11-3 combines with J gene TRBJ1-1; the D is unclear. The CDR3 covers 14 residues. The V end was cut by 1 base, the J end by 1 base, with 7 bases between. Per germline, CDR1 SGHNT and CDR2 YENEEA. The CDR3 loop is CASSLGNKNTEAFF. As DNA, the CDR3 is TGTGCCAGCAGCTTAGGAAACAAGAACACTGAAGCTTTCTTT.

V gene TRBV3-1 (or the pseudogene TRBV3-2) combines with J gene TRBJ2-7, with 7 bases that match TRBD1. CDR3 length: 13 residues. Germline loops: CDR1 LGHDT, CDR2 YNNKEL (reference sequence). The J segment lost 6 bases and the V segment lost 1 base, leaving 3 bases of the junction unmatched. The CDR3: CASSQGYRGEQYV. The CDR3 DNA sequence: TGTGCCAGCAGCCAAGGATACAGGGGCGAGCAGTACGTC.

This clone has a handful of counts. The V and J genes are TRBV11-2 and TRBJ2-1; no clear D. The CDR3 contains 13 residues. Per germline, CDR1 SGHAT and CDR2 FQNNGV. V dropped 2 bases and J dropped 1 base, with 3 bases sitting between them. CDR3 amino acids: CASSLMSYNEQFF. In DNA, the CDR3 is TGTGCCAGCAGCTTAATGTCCTACAATGAGCAGTTCTTC.

This clone has just a few counts. The gene calls are TRBV27 and TRBJ1-2; 7 nucleotides line up with TRBD1. The CDR3 consists of 13 residues. The ends lost 4 bases at V and 4 bases at J; junction bases unmatched: 3. Germline lookup yields CDR1 MNHEY and CDR2 SMNVEV (reference sequence). The CDR3 loop is CASSSGTVYGYTF. In nucleotides, the CDR3 is TGTGCCAGCAGTTCCGGGACAGTCTATGGCTACACCTTC.

This sequence joins TRBV19 and TRBJ1-4, with TRBD1 matching over 7 bases. The CDR3 loop spans 15 amino acids. Trimming took 7 bases from V and 7 from J; bases not matched to a gene: 12. Germline CDR1 is LNHDA and CDR2 is SQIVND (reference sequence). The CDR3 nucleotides are TGTGCCAGTACCCTATTGGGACAGACAACTGAAAAACTGTTTTTT. Its translation: CASTLLGQTTEKLFF.

This clone was picked up a small number of times. The V call is TRBV7-8, the J call TRBJ1-1, with TRBD1 matching over 7 bases. The CDR3 is 14 residues long. The trim removed 8 bases at V and 6 bases at J, leaving 12 bases unmatched. Germline loops: CDR1 SGHVS, CDR2 FQNEAQ. CDR3 sequence: CASAQDRFLPEAFF. In nucleotides, the CDR3 is TGTGCCAGCGCTCAGGACAGGTTTTTACCTGAAGCTTTCTTT.

The V gene is TRBV12-3 or TRBV12-4, the J gene TRBJ2-4; D unclear. V was clipped by 6 bases and J by 0 bases, with 6 bases between them. CDR3 size: 13 residues. CDR3 bases: TGTGCCAGCAGGGATGTAGCCAAAAACATTCAGTACTTC. This sequence encodes CASRDVAKNIQYF.

The chain recombines TRBV9 with TRBJ1-1; perhaps TRBD1 as D (5 bases). Trimming cost V 0 bases and J 0 bases, with 9 bases left between them. Germline loops: CDR1 SGDLS, CDR2 YYNGEE. CDR3 length: 15 amino acids. This chain's CDR3 is CASSVGAGLNTEAFF. The CDR3 DNA reads as TGTGCCAGCAGCGTAGGAGCAGGGCTGAACACTGAAGCTTTCTTT. Drawing the rest from reference TRBV9 and TRBJ1-1, the complete variable domain is DSGVTQTPKHLITATGQRVTLRCSPRSGDLSVYWYQQSLDQGLQFLIQYYNGEERAKGNILERFSAQQFPDLHSELNLSSLELGDSALYFCASSVGAGLNTEAFFGQGTRLTVV.

The chain is built from TRBV30 and TRBJ2-1; the D gene is possibly TRBD1 (5 bases). With 2 bases removed from V and 0 bases from J, the gap between germline ends came to 8 bases. Germline loops: CDR1 GTSNPN, CDR2 SVGIG (reference sequence). The CDR3 consists of 14 residues. CDR3 in amino acids: CAWSRGISYNEQFF. The CDR3 DNA follows: TGTGCCTGGAGTAGGGGAATCTCCTACAATGAGCAGTTCTTC.

The chain recombines TRBV11-2 with TRBJ2-1; 9 bases fit TRBD1. Germline CDR1 is SGHAT and CDR2 is FQNNGV. This CDR3 is built from 16 residues. The junction had 10 bases not matched to a gene; V was cut back by 4 bases and J by 6 bases. CDR3 sequence: CASSSLDRGVLNEQFF. The CDR3 coding sequence is TGTGCCAGCAGCTCCCTCGACAGGGGGGTCCTCAATGAGCAGTTCTTC. The full variable domain, with the rest looked up from reference TRBV11-2 and TRBJ2-1, is EAGVAQSPRYKIIEKRQSVAFWCNPISGHATLYWYQQILGQGPKLLIQFQNNGVVDDSQLPKDRFSAERLKGVDSTLKIQPAKLEDSAVYLCASSSLDRGVLNEQFFGPGTRLTVL.

J is TRBJ2-1 and V is TRBV5-1, with a tentative D call TRBD2 (5 bases). Between the trimmed V and J ends, which lost 7 bases and 4 bases, there was a span of 15 bases. The CDR3 is made up of 14 amino acids. Germline-derived CDR1 and CDR2 are SGHRS and YFSETQ. CDR3 loop: CASRSVGNYNEQFF. The CDR3 region has the DNA TGCGCCAGCCGGTCGGTCGGGAATTACAATGAGCAGTTCTTC.